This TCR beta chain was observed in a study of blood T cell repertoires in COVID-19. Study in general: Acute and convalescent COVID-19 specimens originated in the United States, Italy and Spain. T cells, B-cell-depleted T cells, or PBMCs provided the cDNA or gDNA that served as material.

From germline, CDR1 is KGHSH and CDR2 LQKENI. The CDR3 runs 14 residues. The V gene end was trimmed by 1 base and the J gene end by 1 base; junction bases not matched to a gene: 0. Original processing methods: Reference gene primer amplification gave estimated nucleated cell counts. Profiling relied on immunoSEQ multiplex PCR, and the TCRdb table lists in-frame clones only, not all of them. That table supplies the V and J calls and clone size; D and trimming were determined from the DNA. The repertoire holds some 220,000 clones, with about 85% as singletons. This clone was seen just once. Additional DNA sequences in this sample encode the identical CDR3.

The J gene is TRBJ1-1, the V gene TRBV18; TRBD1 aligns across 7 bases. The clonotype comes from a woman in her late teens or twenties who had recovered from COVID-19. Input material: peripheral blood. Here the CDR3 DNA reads TGTGCCAGCTCACCACAGGGGGCGAACACTGAAGCTTTCTTT. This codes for CASSPQGANTEAFF.